The 15 T cell receptor beta chains in this list originate from one sample, sequenced in a study of blood T cell repertoires in COVID-19. The repertoire was sequenced with immunoSEQ multiplex PCR; TCRdb's copy has only in-frame clones and lacks some. Here the sample spans roughly 97,000 clones, about nine tenths being singletons. Sample: peripheral blood. All receptors come from a man aged 45-60 years with acute or convalescent COVID-19.

The chain joins TRBV6-5 to TRBJ2-3, with D possibly matching TRBD1 (5 bases). The CDR3 covers 15 residues. V lost 3 bases and J 6 bases, leaving 16 bases between the germline ends. Germline CDR1 MNHEY, CDR2 SVGAGI. CDR3 in amino acids: CASSYNNPRVDTQYF. The CDR3 coding sequence is TGTGCCAGCAGTTATAATAACCCCAGGGTTGATACGCAGTATTTT.

V and J are TRBV23-1 and TRBJ2-7; the match to TRBD2 covers 9 bases. TRBV23-1 falls under the ORF class, with uncertain function. CDR3 length: 15 amino acids. The CDR3 nucleotides read TGCGCAGGTCAGGGCGGGAGGGCCTCAACCTACGAGCAGTACTTC. Translation gives CAGQGGRASTYEQYF.

This clone is a singleton in its sample. The rearrangement uses TRBV11-3 and TRBJ2-7, with 10 nucleotides matching TRBD2. Unmatched junction bases numbered 8, after V lost 4 bases and J lost 5 bases. Per the germline V gene, CDR1 is SGHNT and CDR2 is YENEEA. The CDR3 sequence is 15 residues long. CDR3 sequence: CASSSRLAGLDEQYF. The CDR3 nucleotides read TGTGCCAGCAGCTCCAGACTAGCGGGCCTAGACGAGCAGTACTTC.

The genes are TRBV18 and TRBJ2-7; D not resolved. Germline V lookup: CDR1 KGHSH, CDR2 LQKENI. The V end was cut by 3 bases, the J end by 1 base, with 7 bases between. This CDR3 is 13 amino acids long. CDR3: CASSPGVSYEQYF. CDR3 DNA: TGTGCCAGCTCACCCGGAGTTTCCTACGAGCAGTACTTC.

This clone has just one count. The chain has TRBV12-5 and TRBJ2-5, with 7 bases identical to TRBD1. The CDR3 is made up of 14 amino acids. Germline V lookup: CDR1 LGHNT, CDR2 FRNRAP. Germline trimming cut 4 bases from V and 2 bases from J; bases unmatched to any gene: 4. The CDR3, as DNA: TGTGCTAGTGGTTCTGGCAGGGGGCAAGAGACCCAGTACTTC. Its protein product is CASGSGRGQETQYF.

This sequence joins TRBV28 and TRBJ2-1; the match to TRBD1 covers 7 bases. Germline trimming cut 6 bases from V and 0 bases from J; bases unmatched to any gene: 11. Germline CDR1 reads MDHEN; CDR2 reads SYDVKM. This CDR3 comprises 17 residues. CDR3 sequence (DNA): TGTGCCAGCAGAACCACGGGACAGACGAGCTCCTACAATGAGCAGTTCTTC. The encoded protein is CASRTTGQTSSYNEQFF.

The CDR3 sequence: CSVRGGAGDTEAFF. CDR3 sequence (DNA): TGCAGCGTCCGAGGCGGGGCGGGGGACACTGAAGCTTTCTTT. This rearrangement joins TRBV29-1 to TRBJ1-1, with D possibly being TRBD1 (5 bases). The CDR3 totals 14 residues. V was cut by 6 bases and J by 3 bases, with 17 bases left in between. Germline V lookup: CDR1 SQVTM, CDR2 ANQGSEA.

CDR3 DNA: TGTGCCAGCAGATTCTCTAGCGGGAGTTACGAGCAGTACTTC. Translation: CASRFSSGSYEQYF. The chain carries TRBV6-5 and TRBJ2-7; 10 nucleotides line up with TRBD2. CDR3 length equals 14 residues. J lost 4 bases, V lost 6 bases, and 6 bases had no gene match. CDR1 and CDR2 (germline): MNHEY, SVGAGI.

The V call is TRBV5-4, the J call TRBJ2-7; 9 nucleotides match TRBD2. Germline CDR1 is SGHNT and CDR2 is YYREEE (reference sequence). The V segment lost 4 bases and the J segment 3 bases; nucleotides outside the gene matches: 17. This CDR3 region has 18 residues. The CDR3 protein is CASSPGGAGGRAFYEQYF. The CDR3, as DNA: TGTGCCAGCAGCCCCGGGGGGGCGGGCGGGAGGGCCTTCTACGAGCAGTACTTC.

The rearrangement links TRBV6-4 to TRBJ2-2, with D possibly being TRBD1 (6 bases). The CDR3 totals 15 residues. V was pared by 7 bases and J by 1 base, with 13 bases between. CDR1 MRHNA and CDR2 SNTAGT come from the germline V gene. CDR3 coding DNA: TGTGCCAGCACCCTAGGGGGTCAGAACACCGGGGAGCTGTTTTTT. Translated: CASTLGGQNTGELFF.

The chain employs TRBV18 and TRBJ2-1, with 8 bases that match TRBD2. V lost 6 bases, J lost 4 bases, and 8 bases stayed unmatched. Germline V gene sequence: CDR1 KGHSH, CDR2 LQKENI. The CDR3 is 15 amino acids. CDR3: CASSTSGGGYNEQFF. CDR3 in DNA: TGTGCCAGCTCTACCAGTGGCGGGGGGTACAATGAGCAGTTCTTC.

The chain has TRBV10-1 and TRBJ2-1; D uncertain. CDR3 length: 13 residues. The germline V gene encodes CDR1 WNHNN and CDR2 SYGVQD (reference sequence). Between the trimmed V and J ends, which lost 6 bases and 6 bases, there was a span of 12 bases. The CDR3, as DNA: TGCGCCAGCAGCCTAACTCTCCGCAATGAGCAGTTCTTC. It encodes CASSLTLRNEQFF.

The V call is TRBV5-4, the J call TRBJ2-2; 8 bases map to TRBD2. The ends lost 0 bases at V and 6 bases at J; junction bases unmatched: 4. Per the germline V gene, CDR1 is SGHNT and CDR2 is YYREEE (reference sequence). This CDR3 spans 15 amino acids. The CDR3 sequence: CASSLGLAIPGELFF. CDR3 sequence (DNA): TGTGCCAGCAGCTTGGGACTAGCGATCCCCGGGGAGCTGTTTTTT.

V gene TRBV11-2 combines with J gene TRBJ2-3; the D gene is possibly TRBD2 (5 bases). Germline V gene sequence: CDR1 SGHAT, CDR2 FQNNGV. The CDR3 runs to 17 residues. The germline V and J ends were trimmed by 1 base and 4 bases, with 18 bases remaining between them. The CDR3 DNA reads as TGTGCCAGCAGCTTAGTGGGTAACGGGAAAGAGGCAGATACGCAGTATTTT. As protein: CASSLVGNGKEADTQYF.

The gene calls are TRBV14 and TRBJ2-3, with 12 bases fitting TRBD2. The CDR3 spans 18 residues. Germline V gives CDR1 SGHDN, CDR2 FVKESK. J lost 4 bases, V lost 0 bases, and 8 bases had no gene match. The CDR3 loop reads CASSQDLAGGPPADTQYF. CDR3 nucleotides: TGTGCCAGCAGCCAAGATCTAGCGGGAGGGCCACCGGCAGATACGCAGTATTTT.